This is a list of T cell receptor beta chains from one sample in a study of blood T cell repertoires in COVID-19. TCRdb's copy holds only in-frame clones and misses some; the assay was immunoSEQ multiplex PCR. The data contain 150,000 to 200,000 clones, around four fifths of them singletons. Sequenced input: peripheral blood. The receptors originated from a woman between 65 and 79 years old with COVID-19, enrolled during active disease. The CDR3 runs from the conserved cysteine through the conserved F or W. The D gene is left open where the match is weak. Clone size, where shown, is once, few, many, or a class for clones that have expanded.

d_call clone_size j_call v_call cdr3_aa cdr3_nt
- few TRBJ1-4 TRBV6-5 CAGTGTRDEKLFF TGTGCCGGCACCGGGACACGAGACGAAAAACTGTTTTTT
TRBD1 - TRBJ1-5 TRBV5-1 CASREGTGNNQPQHF TGCGCCAGCAGGGAGGGGACAGGGAACAATCAGCCCCAGCATTTT
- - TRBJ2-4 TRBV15 CATSRDVSGLAKNIQYF TGTGCCACCAGCAGAGATGTGTCAGGGTTAGCCAAAAACATTCAGTACTTC
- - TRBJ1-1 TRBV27 CASSAFGVRRDTEAFF TGTGCCAGCAGCGCATTCGGGGTACGGAGGGACACTGAAGCTTTCTTT
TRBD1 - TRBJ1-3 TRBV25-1 CASSLQGASGNTIYF TGTGCCAGCAGCCTACAGGGGGCCTCTGGAAACACCATATATTTT
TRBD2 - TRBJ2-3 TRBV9 CASSVVPVAGVNTQYF TGTGCCAGCAGCGTAGTCCCGGTGGCGGGAGTAAATACGCAGTATTTT
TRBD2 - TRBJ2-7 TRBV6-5 CASRIGLAGGEQYF TGTGCCAGCAGGATCGGACTAGCGGGAGGTGAGCAGTACTTC
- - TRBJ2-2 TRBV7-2 CASSAGTVNTGELFF TGTGCCAGCAGCGCCGGGACTGTTAACACCGGGGAGCTGTTTTTT
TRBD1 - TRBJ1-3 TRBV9 CASSVVPRTGSGNTIYF TGTGCCAGCAGCGTAGTCCCCAGGACAGGCTCTGGAAACACCATATATTTT
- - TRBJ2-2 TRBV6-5 CASSRGDSNTGELFF TGTGCCAGCAGCCGCGGGGACTCGAACACCGGGGAGCTGTTTTTT
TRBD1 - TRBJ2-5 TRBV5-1 CASSRQGAVETQYF TGCGCCAGCAGCCGACAGGGGGCTGTAGAGACCCAGTACTTC
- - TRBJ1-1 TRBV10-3 CAISEGLNTEAFF TGTGCCATCTCGGAGGGGTTGAACACTGAAGCTTTCTTT
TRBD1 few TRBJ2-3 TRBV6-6 CASKTGGTDTQYF TGTGCCAGCAAGACAGGGGGCACAGATACGCAGTATTTT
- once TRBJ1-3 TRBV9 CASSASGAQGNTIYF TGTGCCAGCAGCGCCTCAGGGGCGCAAGGAAACACCATATATTTT
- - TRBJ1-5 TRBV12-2 CASRLSNRPQHF TGTGCAAGTCGCTTATCTAATCGGCCCCAGCATTTT
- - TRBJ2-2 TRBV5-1 CASYSQPPNTGELFF TGCGCCAGCTATAGTCAACCCCCGAACACCGGGGAGCTGTTTTTT
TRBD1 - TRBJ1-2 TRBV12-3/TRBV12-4 CASSYGQGYGYTF TGTGCCAGCAGTTACGGACAGGGCTATGGCTACACCTTC
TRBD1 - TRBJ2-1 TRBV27 CASSKGQVKDNEQFF TGTGCCAGCAGTAAGGGACAGGTGAAAGACAATGAGCAGTTCTTC
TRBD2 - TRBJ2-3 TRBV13 CASSLGLSGGSTDTQYF TGTGCCAGCAGCTTAGGCCTTTCCGGGGGGAGCACAGATACGCAGTATTTT
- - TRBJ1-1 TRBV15 CATSRKRAVEAFF TGTGCCACCAGCAGAAAGAGGGCTGTGGAAGCTTTCTTT
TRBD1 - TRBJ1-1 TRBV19 CASSIGRGVRTEAFF TGTGCCAGTAGTATCGGCAGGGGGGTTCGGACTGAAGCTTTCTTT
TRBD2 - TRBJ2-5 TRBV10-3 CAISESKPGGRQETQYF TGTGCCATCAGTGAGTCGAAGCCGGGAGGGCGGCAAGAGACCCAGTACTTC
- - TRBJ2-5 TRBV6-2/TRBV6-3 CASSYSQYQETQYF TGTGCCAGCAGTTACTCCCAGTACCAAGAGACCCAGTACTTC
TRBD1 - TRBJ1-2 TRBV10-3 CAISESQGETYGYTF TGTGCCATCAGTGAGTCGCAGGGGGAAACCTATGGCTACACCTTC
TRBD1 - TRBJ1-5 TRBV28 CASQGDRSQPQHF TGTGCCTCCCAGGGGGACAGGAGTCAGCCCCAGCATTTT
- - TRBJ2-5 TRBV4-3 CASSQEPDSQETQYF TGCGCCAGCAGCCAAGAACCCGACAGTCAAGAGACCCAGTACTTC
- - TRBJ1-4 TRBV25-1 CASSTGGLEKLFF TGTGCCAGCAGTACGGGGGGGCTAGAAAAACTGTTTTTT
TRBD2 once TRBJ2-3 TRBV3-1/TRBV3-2 CASSQAGLAIPTDTQYF TGTGCCAGCAGCCAAGCCGGACTAGCAATCCCCACAGATACGCAGTATTTT
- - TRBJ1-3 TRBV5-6 CASSLLGGSQGTSGNTIYF TGTGCCAGCAGCCTGTTAGGTGGCTCCCAGGGCACCTCTGGAAACACCATATATTTT
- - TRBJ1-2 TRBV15 CATSRGDSAYGYTF TGTGCCACCAGCAGAGGAGACAGTGCCTATGGCTACACCTTC
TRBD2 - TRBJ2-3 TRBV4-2 CASSQDVTGLAVF TGTGCCAGCAGCCAAGACGTAACGGGCCTAGCGGTTTTT
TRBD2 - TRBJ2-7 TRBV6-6 CASSYSQAGSYEQYF TGTGCCAGCAGTTACTCCCAAGCGGGATCCTACGAGCAGTACTTC
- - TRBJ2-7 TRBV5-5 CASSFNLARTGDHEQYF TGTGCCAGCAGCTTTAATCTCGCGAGGACGGGGGACCACGAGCAGTACTTC
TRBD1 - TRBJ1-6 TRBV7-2 CASTYPGQGRNSPLHF TGTGCCAGCACCTACCCCGGACAGGGGCGTAATTCACCCCTCCACTTT
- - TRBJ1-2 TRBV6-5 CASIGRAGATYGYTF TGTGCCAGCATTGGGAGGGCAGGGGCCACCTATGGCTACACCTTC
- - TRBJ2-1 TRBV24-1 CATSVKSAKSSYNEQFF TGTGCCACCAGTGTTAAGAGCGCTAAGAGCTCCTACAATGAGCAGTTCTTC
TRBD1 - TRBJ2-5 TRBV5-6 CASSLLLGQGAETQYF TGTGCCAGCAGCTTATTATTGGGACAGGGGGCGGAGACCCAGTACTTC
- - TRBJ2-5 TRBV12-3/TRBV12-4 CASMNGETQYF TGTGCCAGCATGAACGGGGAGACCCAGTACTTC
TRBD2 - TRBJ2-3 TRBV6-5 CASMAGGTDTQYF TGTGCCAGCATGGCGGGAGGGACAGATACGCAGTATTTT
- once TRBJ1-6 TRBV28 CASSLQGSPLHF TGTGCCAGCAGTTTACAGGGGTCACCCCTCCACTTT
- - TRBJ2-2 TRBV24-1 CATIEENTGELFF TGTGCCACCATCGAGGAGAACACCGGGGAGCTGTTTTTT
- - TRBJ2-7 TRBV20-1 CSAKRPSEQYF TGCAGTGCTAAGCGACCCTCCGAGCAGTACTTC
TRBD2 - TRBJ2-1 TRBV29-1 CSVAPGGGEQFF TGCAGCGTTGCGCCGGGAGGTGGTGAGCAGTTCTTC
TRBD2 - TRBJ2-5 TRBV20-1 CSASPRVVTIAGWTQYF TGCAGTGCTAGTCCCCGGGTCGTTACAATAGCGGGGTGGACCCAGTACTTC
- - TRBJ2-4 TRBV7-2 CASSLGTSENIQYF TGTGCCAGCTCCCTGGGGACATCGGAAAACATTCAGTACTTC
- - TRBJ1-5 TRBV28 CASSFGGGGNQPQHF TGTGCCAGCAGTTTCGGGGGGGGCGGCAATCAGCCCCAGCATTTT
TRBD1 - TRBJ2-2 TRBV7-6 CASSPRTGRAGELFF TGTGCCAGCAGCCCCCGGACAGGGAGAGCCGGGGAGCTGTTTTTT
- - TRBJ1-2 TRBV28 CASSLRDNYGYTF TGTGCCAGCAGTTTACGGGATAACTATGGCTACACCTTC
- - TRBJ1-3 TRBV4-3 CASSQDVFGSSGNTIYF TGCGCCAGCAGCCAAGATGTTTTTGGCTCCTCTGGAAACACCATATATTTT
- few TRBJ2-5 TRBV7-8 CASSLARGATQWGQETQYF TGTGCCAGCAGCTTAGCGCGGGGTGCCACCCAGTGGGGCCAAGAGACCCAGTACTTC
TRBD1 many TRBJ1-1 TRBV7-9 CASSSRGTANTEAFF TGTGCCAGCAGCTCTCGAGGGACAGCAAACACTGAAGCTTTCTTT
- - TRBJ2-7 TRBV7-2 CASSFTGGAEQYF TGTGCCAGCAGCTTCACAGGGGGGGCCGAGCAGTACTTC
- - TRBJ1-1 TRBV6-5 CASSYPGDGKAFF TGTGCCAGCAGTTACCCGGGAGACGGCAAGGCTTTCTTT
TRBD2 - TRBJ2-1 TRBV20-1 CSASMAREGHGEQFF TGCAGTGCTAGTATGGCGCGGGAGGGCCACGGCGAGCAGTTCTTC
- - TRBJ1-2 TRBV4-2 CASSQVGLGQLGGYTF TGTGCCAGCAGCCAAGTTGGTTTAGGACAATTGGGAGGCTACACCTTC
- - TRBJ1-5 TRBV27 CASSGGNQPQHF TGTGCCAGCAGCGGGGGAAATCAGCCCCAGCATTTT
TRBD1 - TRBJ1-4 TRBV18 CASSPRTGDEKLFF TGTGCCAGCTCACCAAGGACAGGGGATGAAAAACTGTTTTTT
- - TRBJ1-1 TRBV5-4 CASSLGGGLNTEAFF TGTGCCAGCAGCTTGGGCGGCGGATTGAACACTGAAGCTTTCTTT